Listed below are T cell receptor beta chains from one sample, sequenced in a study of shared clonotypes between healthy human individuals. Assay: immunoSEQ multiplex PCR; the TCRdb copy retains only in-frame clones and omits some. The top ten hold 20% to 25% of the sample, which has more than 550,000 clones, about 91% seen once. The sequencing sample was made of naive CD8+ T cells sorted from blood. The receptors shown here come from a man between 25 and 39 years old in good health. The CDR3 runs from the conserved cysteine through the conserved F or W.

cdr3_length j_call v_call cdr3_aa
14 TRBJ2-5 TRBV9 CASSAAGQPETQYF
15 TRBJ2-1 TRBV5-1 CASSIWTGGTNEQFF
16 TRBJ2-1 TRBV11-2 CASSLDLPGLTNEQFF
15 TRBJ1-5 TRBV4-1 CASSQDPGRAQPQHF
15 TRBJ1-3 TRBV9 CASSVGRISGNTIYF
15 TRBJ2-1 TRBV15 CATTSGTGGHNEQFF
15 TRBJ2-5 TRBV29-1 CSVEGTGGYQETQYF
16 TRBJ1-2 TRBV13 CASRTRGQGANYGYTF
14 TRBJ2-7 TRBV27 CASSPLDSGEEQYF
14 TRBJ2-7 TRBV28 CASSLLGVYYEQYF
14 TRBJ2-7 TRBV21-1 CASSKNKETYEQYF
14 TRBJ2-1 TRBV5-4 CASSSTSGYNEQFF
12 TRBJ1-2 TRBV6-1 CASTLRYYGYTF
11 TRBJ2-7 TRBV2 CASSDEYEQYF
14 TRBJ1-5 TRBV27 CASRGGGGNQPQHF
17 TRBJ2-3 TRBV9 CASSVEGLADLTDTQYF
15 TRBJ2-3 TRBV27 CASSPGTSGRGTQYF
14 TRBJ1-2 TRBV4-1 CASSTGGSLDGYTF